Listed here are 4 T cell receptor beta chains from one sample, sequenced in a study of blood T cell repertoires in COVID-19. Using immunoSEQ multiplex PCR, the repertoire was profiled, and TCRdb retains in-frame clones only, with some absent. The repertoire consists of 120,000 to 150,000 clones, with roughly 86% occurring once and the leading ten covering roughly 15%. The sample comprised peripheral blood. The receptors stem from a human donor with acute or convalescent COVID-19. The donor label of this sample is uncertain.

This clone has at least ten counts. The V call is TRBV7-6, the J call TRBJ2-3; 8 bases match TRBD1. Germline trimming cut 1 base from V and 4 bases from J; bases unmatched to any gene: 4. The CDR3 spans 15 residues. Germline loops: CDR1 SGHVS, CDR2 FNYEAQ. CDR3 DNA sequence: TGTGCCAGCAGCTTAGGTTCAGGGGGCGCAGATACGCAGTATTTT. The encoded protein is CASSLGSGGADTQYF.

The gene calls are TRBV6-5 and TRBJ2-4; D gene unclear. The CDR3 totals 15 residues. Germline CDR1 reads MNHEY; CDR2 reads SVGAGI. V gave up 7 bases and J gave up 0 bases, with 13 bases separating them. The CDR3 region is CASIPGDLAKNIQYF. CDR3 nucleotides: TGTGCCAGCATCCCCGGAGATCTAGCCAAAAACATTCAGTACTTC.

This clone was counted a few times. V usage is TRBV5-6 and J usage is TRBJ1-5; D uncertain. Germline V lookup: CDR1 SGHDT, CDR2 YYEEEE. The CDR3 length is 15 residues. V lost 1 base to trimming and J lost 0 bases, with 8 bases between them. The CDR3 DNA follows: TGTGCCAGCAGCTTGAGCCCCTCTAGCAATCAGCCCCAGCATTTT. Translated, it gives CASSLSPSSNQPQHF.

The J gene is TRBJ2-6, the V gene TRBV5-5, with no clear D. Trimming stripped 2 bases from V and 4 bases from J, with 7 bases between. The CDR3 has 14 residues. Germline V gene data show CDR1 as SGHKS and CDR2 as YYEKEE (reference sequence). CDR3 in amino acids: CASSLMSGANVLTF. The CDR3 DNA is TGTGCCAGCAGCTTAATGAGCGGGGCCAACGTCCTGACTTTC.